This TCR beta chain emerged from a study of blood T cell repertoires in COVID-19. Study-wide context: Some COVID-19 samples were acute and others convalescent; all came from the United States, Italy and Spain. T cells, B-cell-depleted T cells, or PBMCs supplied cDNA or gDNA.

Per the germline V gene, CDR1 is SNHLY and CDR2 is FYNNEI. V trimming: 8 bases; J trimming: 7 bases; junction bases outside the gene matches: 5. The CDR3 extends over 12 amino acids. In the study's own analysis: Reference gene primer amplification yielded estimated nucleated cell counts. Method: immunoSEQ multiplex PCR; TCRdb's copy keeps in-frame clones and lacks some. The V and J calls and clone size come from that table; D and trimming were worked out from the DNA. The table has about 340,000 clones, about 86% seen once. This chain links TRBV2 with TRBJ2-7; 10 bases line up with TRBD1. This receptor was taken from a young man with active or convalescent COVID-19. Input material: peripheral blood. CDR3 sequence: CASRQGAGEQYF. CDR3 DNA sequence: TGTGCCAGCCGACAGGGGGCAGGAGAGCAGTACTTC.